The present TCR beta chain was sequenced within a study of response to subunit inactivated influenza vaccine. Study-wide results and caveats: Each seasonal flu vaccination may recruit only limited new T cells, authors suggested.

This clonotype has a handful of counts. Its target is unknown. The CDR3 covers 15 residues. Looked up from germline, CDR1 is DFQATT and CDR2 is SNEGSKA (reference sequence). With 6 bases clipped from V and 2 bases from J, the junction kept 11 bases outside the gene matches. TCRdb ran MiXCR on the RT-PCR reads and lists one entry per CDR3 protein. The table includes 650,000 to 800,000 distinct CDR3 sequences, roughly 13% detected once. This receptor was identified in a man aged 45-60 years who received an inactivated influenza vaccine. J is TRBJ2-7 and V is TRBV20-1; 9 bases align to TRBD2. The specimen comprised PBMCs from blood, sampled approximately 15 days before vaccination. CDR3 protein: CSAVPSGRTTYEQYF. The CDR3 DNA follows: TGCAGTGCGGTTCCGAGCGGGAGGACAACCTACGAGCAGTACTTC.